Sequencing of this T cell receptor (beta chain) was carried out in a study of sequential checkpoint blockade in melanoma. Study overall: Both treatment sequences were followed by maintenance nivolumab. Twenty-two patients had matched tumor biopsies before treatment and at week 13 after nivolumab or ipilimumab alone. TCRβ was sequenced from DNA of approximately 99 pretreatment tumors.

Regarding the study as a whole: For nivolumab-first patients, baseline tumor clonality was associated with response.

Trimming left V 4 bases short and J 5 bases short, with 12 bases between. This CDR3 has 14 amino acids. From germline, CDR1 is MNHGY and CDR2 SAAAGT. Only a few counts were recorded for this clone. What it binds is unknown. TCRdb's table, derived via immunoSEQ multiplex PCR, lists solely in-frame clones and lacks some. The sample yields 3,500 to 5,000 clones, about a quarter seen once. Stated treatment: randomized to nivolumab then ipilimumab (arm A) or the reverse (arm B). The specimen comprised tumor tissue (inferred from file names), sampled from a patient given nivolumab and ipilimumab in sequence. The clonotype was recovered from a human donor with melanoma. The V gene is TRBV6-8, the J gene TRBJ1-5, with TRBD1 as a possible D gene (5 bases). In DNA form, the CDR3 reads TGTGCCAGCAGTTTAGGACACCTCGATCAGCCCCAGCATTTT. This codes for CASSLGHLDQPQHF.